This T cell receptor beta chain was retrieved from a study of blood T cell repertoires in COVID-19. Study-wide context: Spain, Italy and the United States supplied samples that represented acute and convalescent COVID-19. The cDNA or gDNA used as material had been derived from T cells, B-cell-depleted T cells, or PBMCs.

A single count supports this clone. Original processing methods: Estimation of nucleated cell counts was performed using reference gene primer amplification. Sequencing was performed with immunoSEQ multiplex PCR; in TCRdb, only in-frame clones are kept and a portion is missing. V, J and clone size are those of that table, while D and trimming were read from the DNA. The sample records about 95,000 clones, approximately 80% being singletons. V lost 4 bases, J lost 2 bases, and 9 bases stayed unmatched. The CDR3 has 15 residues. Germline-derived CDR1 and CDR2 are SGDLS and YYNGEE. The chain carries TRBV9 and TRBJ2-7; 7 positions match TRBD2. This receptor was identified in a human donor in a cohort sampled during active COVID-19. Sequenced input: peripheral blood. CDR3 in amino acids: CASSRGAGSAYEQYF. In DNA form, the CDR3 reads TGTGCCAGCAGCCGGGGAGCGGGAAGCGCCTACGAGCAGTACTTC.